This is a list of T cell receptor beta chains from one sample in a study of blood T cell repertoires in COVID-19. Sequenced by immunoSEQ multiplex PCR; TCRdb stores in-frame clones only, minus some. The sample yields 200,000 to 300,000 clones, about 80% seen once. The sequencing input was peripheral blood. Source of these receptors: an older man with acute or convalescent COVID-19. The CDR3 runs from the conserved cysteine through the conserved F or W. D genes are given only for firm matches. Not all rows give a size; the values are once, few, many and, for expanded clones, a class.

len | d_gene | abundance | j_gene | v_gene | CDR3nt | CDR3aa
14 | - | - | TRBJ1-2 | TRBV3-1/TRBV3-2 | TGTGCCAGCAGCCAAGGACAGCCTAACTATGGCTACACCTTC | CASSQGQPNYGYTF
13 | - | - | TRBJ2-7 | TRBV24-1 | TGTGCCACCAGTGACCCCGGACTAAACGAGCAGTACTTC | CATSDPGLNEQYF
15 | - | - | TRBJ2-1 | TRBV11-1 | TGTGCCAGCAGCTTAGGTGGAGGGGCCTACAATGAGCAGTTCTTC | CASSLGGGAYNEQFF
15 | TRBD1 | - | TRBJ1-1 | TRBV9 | TGTGCCAGCAGCTCGGGTAGGACAGGGAACACTGAAGCTTTCTTT | CASSSGRTGNTEAFF
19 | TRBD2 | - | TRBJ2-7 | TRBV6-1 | TGTGCCAGCAGTGCGGAATGGCTAGCGGGAGTACAGAGCTCCTACGAGCAGTACTTC | CASSAEWLAGVQSSYEQYF
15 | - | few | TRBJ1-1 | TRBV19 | TGTGCCAGTAGTATAGGGGGCGGGATGAACACTGAAGCTTTCTTT | CASSIGGGMNTEAFF
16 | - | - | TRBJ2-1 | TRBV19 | TGTGCCAGTACCCATCTAAGAGGGAATTCCTACAATGAGCAGTTCTTC | CASTHLRGNSYNEQFF
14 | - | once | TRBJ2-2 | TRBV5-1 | TGCGCCAGCAGCTTGGTTTTAGACACCGGGGAGCTGTTTTTT | CASSLVLDTGELFF
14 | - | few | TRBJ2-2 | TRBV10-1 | TGCGCCAGCAGTGGAGGGTACATAGCCGGGGAGCTGTTTTTT | CASSGGYIAGELFF
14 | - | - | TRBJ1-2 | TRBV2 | TGTGCCAGCAGGTTCTCCGGGACATTCGGTGGCTACACCTTC | CASRFSGTFGGYTF
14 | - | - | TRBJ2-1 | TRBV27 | TGTGCCAGCAGTTCGGGACTCTCCTACAATGAGCAGTTCTTC | CASSSGLSYNEQFF
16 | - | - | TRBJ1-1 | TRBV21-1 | TGTGCCAGCAGCAAAGTGAGCGGGCAGGAGCTTAGGGGAGCTTTCTTT | CASSKVSGQELRGAFF
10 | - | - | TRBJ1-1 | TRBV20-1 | TGCAGTGCTAGAGACAGGGAAGCTTTCTTT | CSARDREAFF
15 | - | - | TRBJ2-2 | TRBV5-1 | TGCGCCAGCAGCTTGGATGGGACAAACACCGGGGAGCTGTTTTTT | CASSLDGTNTGELFF
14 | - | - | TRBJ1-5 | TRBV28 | TGTGCCAGCAGTTTATCCGGGGGCAATCAGCCCCAGCATTTT | CASSLSGGNQPQHF
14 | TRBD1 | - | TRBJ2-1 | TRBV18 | TGTGCCAGCTCACGCCTGGACAGGGGTGTGGAGCAGTTCTTC | CASSRLDRGVEQFF
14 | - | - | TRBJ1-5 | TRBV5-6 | TGTGCCAGCAGCCGCGGGCTAAGTAATCAGCCCCAGCATTTT | CASSRGLSNQPQHF
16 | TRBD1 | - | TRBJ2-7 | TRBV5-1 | TGCGCCAGCAGCTTGGCGCCGGGACAGGGGGAGTACGAGCAGTACTTC | CASSLAPGQGEYEQYF
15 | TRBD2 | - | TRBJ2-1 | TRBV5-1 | TGCGCCAGCAGCTCGGGACTAGCGGGTTACAATGAGCAGTTCTTC | CASSSGLAGYNEQFF
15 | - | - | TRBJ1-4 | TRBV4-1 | TGCGCCAGCAGCCAAGTCGACACGGGAAATGAAAAACTGTTTTTT | CASSQVDTGNEKLFF
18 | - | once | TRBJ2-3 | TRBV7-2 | TGTGCCAGCAGCCCTTGGGGGCAGGGGCCACATGACACAGATACGCAGTATTTT | CASSPWGQGPHDTDTQYF
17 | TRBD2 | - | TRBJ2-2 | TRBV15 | TGTGCCACCAGGCCTACAAGCGGGAGCCCGAACACCGGGGAGCTGTTTTTT | CATRPTSGSPNTGELFF
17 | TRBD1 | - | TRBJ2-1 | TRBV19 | TGTGCCAGTAGTTCCACCCTGACAGGGGGCTCCTACAATGAGCAGTTCTTC | CASSSTLTGGSYNEQFF
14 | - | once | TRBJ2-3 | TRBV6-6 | TGTGCCAGCAGTTACGCAAGCGCCACAGATACGCAGTATTTT | CASSYASATDTQYF
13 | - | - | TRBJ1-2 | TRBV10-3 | TGTGCCATCAGTGAGACCGGGAACTATGGCTACACCTTC | CAISETGNYGYTF
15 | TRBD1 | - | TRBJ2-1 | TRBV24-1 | TGTGCCACCAGTGATACCCAGGACAGGGCGGTTGAGCAGTTCTTC | CATSDTQDRAVEQFF
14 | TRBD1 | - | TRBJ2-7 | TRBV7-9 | TGTGCCAGCAGCCCGGACAGGAGCTCCTACGAGCAGTACTTC | CASSPDRSSYEQYF
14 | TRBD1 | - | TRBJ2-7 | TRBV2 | TGTGCCAGCAGGAACCGGGACAGGGTCTACGAGCAGTACTTC | CASRNRDRVYEQYF
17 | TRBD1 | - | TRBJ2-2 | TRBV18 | TGTGCCAGCTCACCACAGGACAGGGGGCGGTTTCCCGGGGAGCTGTTTTTT | CASSPQDRGRFPGELFF
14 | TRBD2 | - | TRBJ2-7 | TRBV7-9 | TGTGCCAGCAGACCTAGCGGGGTTGTTGGGGAGCAGTACTTC | CASRPSGVVGEQYF
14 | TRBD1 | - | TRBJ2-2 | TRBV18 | TGTGCCAGCTCACTCAGGACAGGGACCGGGGAGCTGTTTTTT | CASSLRTGTGELFF
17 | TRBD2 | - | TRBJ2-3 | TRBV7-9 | TGTGCCAGCACCCCAAAAGGAGCGGGAGGTTCCACAGATACGCAGTATTTT | CASTPKGAGGSTDTQYF
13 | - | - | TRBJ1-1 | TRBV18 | TGTGCCAGTTTACAGGGAAGGAACACTGAAGCTTTCTTT | CASLQGRNTEAFF
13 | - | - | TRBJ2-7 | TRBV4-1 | TGCGCCAGCAGCCTCGGACTAACCTACGAGCAGTACTTC | CASSLGLTYEQYF
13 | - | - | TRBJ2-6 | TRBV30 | TGTGCCTGGAGGCGCTCTGGGGCCAACGTCCTGACTTTC | CAWRRSGANVLTF
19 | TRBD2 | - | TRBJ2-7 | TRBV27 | TGTGCCAGCAGTGACTCACCTCGACTAGCGGGAGTGAACCGCTACGAGCAGTACTTC | CASSDSPRLAGVNRYEQYF
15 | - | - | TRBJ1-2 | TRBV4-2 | TGTGCCAGCAGCCGGGATCGGGAAGCTGCCTATGGCTACACCTTC | CASSRDREAAYGYTF
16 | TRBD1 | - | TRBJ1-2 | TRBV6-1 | TGTGCCAGCAGTGAACGGAGTACAGGGGACTTCTATGGCTACACCTTC | CASSERSTGDFYGYTF